One and the same sample provided the 17 T cell receptor beta chains below, sequenced in a study of blood T cell repertoires in COVID-19. Sequencing used immunoSEQ multiplex PCR; TCRdb keeps in-frame clones, though not all of them. This repertoire shows 250,000 or so clones, approximately 87% found once; its top ten account for 6.2%. What was sequenced was peripheral blood. Receptor source: a man in his 60s with acute or convalescent COVID-19.

The chain recombines TRBV4-3 with TRBJ2-7, with D unclear. Per germline, CDR1 LGHNA and CDR2 YSLEER. Between the trimmed V and J ends, which lost 4 bases and 0 bases, there was a span of 10 bases. This CDR3 has 14 residues. CDR3 DNA sequence: TGCGCCAGCAGCCTACTGTTGAGCTCCTACGAGCAGTACTTC. Encoded protein: CASSLLLSSYEQYF.

This clone was observed a single time. This chain connects TRBV2 to TRBJ2-5; 7 nucleotides line up with TRBD2. Germline-derived CDR1 and CDR2 are SNHLY and FYNNEI. Trimming cost V 6 bases and J 5 bases; bases outside gene matches: 12. The CDR3 runs 15 residues. This CDR3 is CASSGLGGREETQYF. The CDR3 DNA reads as TGTGCCAGCAGCGGATTGGGAGGGCGCGAGGAGACCCAGTACTTC.

The gene calls are TRBV4-3 and TRBJ2-6; 9 bases are a match to TRBD2. J gave up 2 bases and V 0 bases, and 11 bases lay outside the gene matches. This CDR3 has 20 residues. Germline assignment: CDR1 LGHNA and CDR2 YSLEER. CDR3 DNA: TGCGCCAGCAGCCAAGATCTCCCCGCGGGAGGGTCTACTGGGGCCAACGTCCTGACTTTC. Its protein product is CASSQDLPAGGSTGANVLTF.

Worth noting for this clone: Other nucleotide sequences in the sample specify the same CDR3. The chain carries TRBV4-2 and TRBJ2-1; 8 positions agree with TRBD2. Germline-derived CDR1 and CDR2 are LGHNA and YNFKEQ. The CDR3 has 15 amino acids. Unmatched junction bases numbered 5, after V lost 3 bases and J lost 4 bases. The CDR3 sequence: CASSQSLADYNEQFF. For the CDR3, the DNA is TGTGCCAGCAGCCAGTCACTAGCGGATTACAATGAGCAGTTCTTC.

V is TRBV10-3 and J is TRBJ1-6; perhaps TRBD1 as D (5 bases). This CDR3 is built from 17 residues. The V gene's germline CDR1 is ENHRY and CDR2 SYGVKD. The V end was cut by 0 bases, the J end by 11 bases, with 20 bases between. CDR3 protein: CAISESGGSSSAPPLHF. The CDR3 nucleotides read TGTGCCATCAGTGAGTCCGGGGGGAGCTCTTCTGCTCCACCCCTCCACTTT.

Points on this clone: Other DNA sequences in this sample translate to the same CDR3. The CDR3 loop is CASSYRGNTEAFF. The CDR3, as DNA: TGTGCCAGCAGCTACAGGGGGAACACTGAAGCTTTCTTT. This rearrangement joins TRBV6-5 to TRBJ1-1; 7 bases align to TRBD1. V lost 6 bases, J lost 1 base, and 2 bases stayed unmatched. This CDR3 spans 13 amino acids. Germline assignment: CDR1 MNHEY and CDR2 SVGAGI.

This chain links TRBV5-1 with TRBJ1-4; 11 bases map to TRBD1. J gave up 2 bases and V 1 base, and 4 bases lay outside the gene matches. This CDR3 has 17 residues. CDR1 is SGHRS and CDR2 is YFSETQ in the germline V gene. CDR3 in amino acids: CASSLRTGGSTNEKLFF. The CDR3 coding sequence is TGCGCCAGCAGCTTGAGGACAGGGGGCTCGACTAATGAAAAACTGTTTTTT.

This rearrangement joins TRBV11-3 to TRBJ2-1; maybe TRBD2 (6 bases). V was pared by 5 bases and J by 6 bases, with 20 bases between. The CDR3 consists of 16 residues. The V gene's germline CDR1 is SGHNT and CDR2 YENEEA. CDR3 in amino acids: CASSGGWGGAPNEQFF. DNA for the CDR3: TGTGCCAGCAGCGGGGGTTGGGGCGGGGCCCCCAATGAGCAGTTCTTC. Full variable domain (rest looked up from reference TRBV11-3 and TRBJ2-1): EAGVVQSPRYKIIEKKQPVAFWCNPISGHNTLYWYLQNLGQGPELLIRYENEEAVDDSQLPKDRFSAERLKGVDSTLKIQPAELGDSAVYLCASSGGWGGAPNEQFFGPGTRLTVL.

This clone was found once. The chain joins TRBV5-4 to TRBJ2-3; D is possibly TRBD2 (5 bases). This CDR3 has 15 residues. V was pared by 2 bases and J by 0 bases, with 10 bases between. The V gene's germline CDR1 is SGHNT and CDR2 YYREEE (reference sequence). DNA of the CDR3: TGTGCCAGCAGCTTTCAAGCGGAAAGCACAGATACGCAGTATTTT. Translating gives CASSFQAESTDTQYF. The complete variable domain, with remaining parts taken from reference TRBV5-4 and TRBJ2-3, reads ETGVTQSPTHLIKTRGQQVTLRCSSQSGHNTVSWYQQALGQGPQFIFQYYREEENGRGNFPPRFSGLQFPNYSSELNVNALELDDSALYLCASSFQAESTDTQYFGPGTRLTVL.

The genes are TRBV6-5 and TRBJ2-2; D is perhaps TRBD2 (7 bases). This CDR3 spans 14 amino acids. Germline CDR1 reads MNHEY; CDR2 reads SVGAGI. Trimming removed 3 bases at V and 5 bases at J, with 10 bases between. The chain's CDR3 is CASSYKGGTGELFF. The CDR3 DNA sequence: TGTGCCAGCAGTTATAAGGGGGGGACCGGGGAGCTGTTTTTT.

V usage is TRBV3-1 (or the pseudogene TRBV3-2) and J usage is TRBJ1-2, with 8 bases identical to TRBD1. Trimming removed 4 bases from V and 8 bases from J; junction bases left unmatched: 9. Germline-derived CDR1 and CDR2 are LGHDT and YNNKEL (reference sequence). This CDR3 spans 14 amino acids. DNA for the CDR3: TGTGCCAGCAGCCCCAGGGGGCTCTCTGGCGGCTACACCTTC. Translated, it gives CASSPRGLSGGYTF.

The V gene is TRBV24-1, the J gene TRBJ2-3, with a tentative D call TRBD1 (6 bases). CDR1 is KGHDR, CDR2 SFDVKD, per germline. The CDR3 is 15 amino acids. V shed 1 base and J shed 1 base, with 8 bases lying between them. CDR3 sequence reads: CATSDFPGGTDTQYF. CDR3 DNA: TGTGCCACCAGTGATTTTCCAGGGGGCACAGATACGCAGTATTTT.

This clone was picked up a small number of times. V usage is TRBV28 and J usage is TRBJ2-7; D is perhaps TRBD1 (5 bases). Per germline, CDR1 MDHEN and CDR2 SYDVKM. The CDR3 is made up of 14 amino acids. Trimming took off 9 bases at V and 1 base at J, with 16 bases between the two ends. DNA of the CDR3: TGTGCCAGTTTTAGCCTCAGGGAATCCTACGAGCAGTACTTC. This sequence encodes CASFSLRESYEQYF. The whole variable domain, filled in from reference TRBV28 and TRBJ2-7, reads DVKVTQSSRYLVKRTGEKVFLECVQDMDHENMFWYRQDPGLGLRLIYFSYDVKMKEKGDIPEGYSVSREKKERFSLILESASTNQTSMYLCASFSLRESYEQYFGPGTRLTVT.

The chain links TRBV5-4 to TRBJ2-3; 15 bases fit TRBD2. The ends lost 4 bases at V and 5 bases at J; junction bases unmatched: 5. CDR1 SGHNT and CDR2 YYREEE come from the germline V gene (reference sequence). CDR3 size: 16 residues. The DNA for the CDR3 is TGTGCCAGCAGCGGGCGGACTAGCGGGAGGGGAGATACGCAGTATTTT. Translating it yields CASSGRTSGRGDTQYF.

This clone showed up just once. The chain couples TRBV27 to TRBJ1-1, with D unresolved. CDR1 is MNHEY and CDR2 is SMNVEV in the germline V gene (reference sequence). The CDR3 contains 13 residues. The V and J ends lost 3 bases and 1 base respectively, with 6 bases between them. CDR3 nucleotide sequence: TGTGCCAGCAGTTTCGCGAGGAACACTGAAGCTTTCTTT. Amino acid sequence: CASSFARNTEAFF.

This chain uses TRBV4-3 with TRBJ2-4; tentative D call: TRBD1 (6 bases). Germline assignment: CDR1 LGHNA and CDR2 YSLEER. V was trimmed by 4 bases and J by 3 bases, leaving 13 bases between them. The length of the CDR3 is 15 residues. The CDR3 reads CASSLSRDNKNIQYF. Written as DNA, the CDR3 is TGCGCCAGCAGCCTCAGCCGGGACAACAAAAACATTCAGTACTTC.

The chain has TRBV7-3 and TRBJ2-3; no clear D. CDR1 and CDR2 (germline): SGHTA, FQGTGA. Deletions cut 1 base from V and 3 bases from J, with 11 bases between. This CDR3 is built from 15 residues. The CDR3 is CASSLSGPGTDTQYF. As DNA, the CDR3 is TGTGCCAGCAGCTTAAGTGGTCCGGGTACAGATACGCAGTATTTT. Supplemented by reference TRBV7-3 and TRBJ2-3, the full variable domain reads GAGVSQTPSNKVTEKGKYVELRCDPISGHTALYWYRQSLGQGPEFLIYFQGTGAADDSGLPNDRFFAVRPEGSVSTLKIQRTERGDSAVYLCASSLSGPGTDTQYFGPGTRLTVL.